This is a list of T cell receptor beta chains from one sample in a study of T-cell memory formation after mild COVID-19. TCRdb itself ran the 5' RACE reads through MiXCR, one entry per CDR3 protein. The sample includes about 360,000 distinct CDR3 sequences, around an eighth of them seen just once. Input material: PBMCs or a T cell subset sorted from them (not recorded which). These receptors were obtained from a man between 18 and 29 years old who had mild COVID-19 (a few samples of this study predate the infection). Cell type and time point are not known. CDR3s include the opening cysteine and the closing phenylalanine or tryptophan. D genes are given only for firm matches. Clone size is stated in some rows and not others, as once, few, many or a class when expanded.

V: TRBV20-1
D: .
size: few
length: 15
J: TRBJ2-7
DNA: TGCAGTGCTAGAGGAAAAGGCAGAGGAACCTACGAGCAGTACTTC
CDR3: CSARGKGRGTYEQYF

V: TRBV6-2/TRBV6-3
D: TRBD1
size: many
length: 14
J: TRBJ2-6
DNA: TGTGCCAGCAGCAGGGGGCGTGGGGCCAACGTCCTGACTTTC
CDR3: CASSRGRGANVLTF

V: TRBV5-7
D: .
size: many
length: 15
J: TRBJ2-1
DNA: TGTGCCAGCAGCTTGGGGGCTAGCCGGGACAATGAGCAGTTCTTC
CDR3: CASSLGASRDNEQFF

V: TRBV27
D: TRBD1
size: .
length: 13
J: TRBJ1-4
DNA: TGTGCCAGCAGTTCGACAGGGAATGAAAAACTGTTTTTT
CDR3: CASSSTGNEKLFF

V: TRBV6-2/TRBV6-3
D: .
size: few
length: 13
J: TRBJ2-5
DNA: TGTGCCAGCAGTTCCACCCCCGAAGTGACCCAGTACTTC
CDR3: CASSSTPEVTQYF

V: TRBV12-3/TRBV12-4
D: TRBD1
size: few
length: 14
J: TRBJ1-2
DNA: TGTGCCAGCAGTTTAGCAGGGGGCATGTATGGCTACACCTTC
CDR3: CASSLAGGMYGYTF

V: TRBV20-1
D: .
size: few
length: 12
J: TRBJ2-3
DNA: TGCAGTGCTAGGCAGGGTAAAGATACGCAGTATTTT
CDR3: CSARQGKDTQYF

V: TRBV6-5
D: TRBD1
size: .
length: 14
J: TRBJ2-5
DNA: TGTGCCAGCAGTGTGACAGGGAGTTCGGAGACCCAGTACTTC
CDR3: CASSVTGSSETQYF

V: TRBV20-1
D: .
size: .
length: 15
J: TRBJ2-7
DNA: TGCAGTGCTAGAGACCCGGGGGCCTCCGTGTACGAGCAGTACTTC
CDR3: CSARDPGASVYEQYF

V: TRBV7-2
D: .
size: few
length: 12
J: TRBJ2-7
DNA: TGTGCCAGCAGCCCTGGACGGAACGAGCAGTACTTC
CDR3: CASSPGRNEQYF

V: TRBV7-2
D: .
size: few
length: 15
J: TRBJ2-1
DNA: TGTGCCAGCTTACAAGTCCGGGTCGGGAGCAATGAGCAGTTCTTC
CDR3: CASLQVRVGSNEQFF

V: TRBV2
D: .
size: .
length: 10
J: TRBJ2-3
DNA: TGTGCCAGCAGGCACAATACGCAGTATTTT
CDR3: CASRHNTQYF

V: TRBV20-1
D: .
size: .
length: 12
J: TRBJ1-5
DNA: TGCAGTGCTAGTCAGCGGGATCAGCCCCAGCATTTT
CDR3: CSASQRDQPQHF

V: TRBV27
D: .
size: few
length: 12
J: TRBJ1-2
DNA: TGTGCCAGCAGTTTGGGGGGGCGCGGCTACACCTTC
CDR3: CASSLGGRGYTF

V: TRBV11-2
D: .
size: few
length: 16
J: TRBJ1-6
DNA: TGTGCCAGCAGCTTTGGGGGAGGCCTCTATAATTCACCCCTCCACTTT
CDR3: CASSFGGGLYNSPLHF

V: TRBV7-2
D: .
size: few
length: 15
J: TRBJ1-1
DNA: TGTGCCAGCAGCTTAGTATTCGCGCCGAACACTGAAGCTTTCTTT
CDR3: CASSLVFAPNTEAFF

V: TRBV5-4
D: TRBD1
size: .
length: 15
J: TRBJ1-1
DNA: TGTGCCAGCAGCGGGCGGACAGGGTCGTTGACTGAAGCTTTCTTT
CDR3: CASSGRTGSLTEAFF

V: TRBV4-3
D: .
size: few
length: 15
J: TRBJ1-6
DNA: TGCGCCAGCAGCCAAGATCTGAGGGCTGATTCACCCCTCCACTTT
CDR3: CASSQDLRADSPLHF

V: TRBV29-1
D: .
size: few
length: 12
J: TRBJ2-5
DNA: TGCAGCGTTGTGGGTATCCAAGAGACCCAGTACTTC
CDR3: CSVVGIQETQYF

V: TRBV6-2/TRBV6-3
D: .
size: few
length: 14
J: TRBJ1-5
DNA: TGTGCCAGCGCCGTGGGAATTAGCAATCAGCCCCAGCATTTT
CDR3: CASAVGISNQPQHF

V: TRBV18
D: TRBD1
size: few
length: 16
J: TRBJ2-5
DNA: TGTGCCAGCTCACCGACTACAGGGGGTGGCGATGAGACCCAGTACTTC
CDR3: CASSPTTGGGDETQYF

V: TRBV5-6
D: TRBD2
size: .
length: 15
J: TRBJ2-7
DNA: TGTGCCAGCAGCTGGGGACTAGCGGTTTCCTACGAGCAGTACTTC
CDR3: CASSWGLAVSYEQYF